This T cell receptor beta chain comes out of a study of blood T cell repertoires in COVID-19. Each participant's cohort was designated according to participant-reported clinical history. This table comes from immunoSEQ multiplex PCR, and its TCRdb copy is limited to in-frame clones, with some not included. There are around 500,000 clones in the sample; 88% occur only once, and 1.5% to 2% lies in the top ten. V dropped 1 base and J dropped 2; count of bases not matched to a gene: 10. Germline V lookup: CDR1 SGHDN, CDR2 FVKESK. The CDR3 has 17 amino acids. The source of this sequence is a woman between 35 and 50 years old who had recovered from COVID-19. Specimen: PBMCs or T cells enriched from blood (not recorded which). This chain connects TRBV14 to TRBJ1-1; 7 bases map to TRBD1. CDR3 region: CASSQALAGGFNTEAFF. Written as DNA, the CDR3 is TGTGCCAGCAGCCAAGCCCTGGCAGGGGGTTTTAACACTGAAGCTTTCTTT.